This T cell receptor (beta chain) was identified in a study of cytomegalovirus exposure and HLA in healthy donors. Study-level results: Most TCR sequences showed up rarely, but some public TCRs showed up in many donors. The authors listed 164 TCR beta chains as cytomegalovirus-associated.

The CDR3 runs to 11 residues. Trimming removed 4 bases from V and 12 bases from J; junction bases left unmatched: 4. The V gene's germline CDR1 is SGHNT and CDR2 YYREEE (reference sequence). Use of 60 Vbeta and 13 Jbeta primers characterized the PCR. Sequenced by immunoSEQ multiplex PCR; TCRdb stores in-frame clones only, minus some. The sample lists about 94,000 clones; 50% to 75% were seen once. This clone is a singleton in its sample. Its antigen remains unknown. The receptor comes from a man aged 25 to 40 in good health and CMV-seronegative. Specimen: PBMCs. V is TRBV5-4 and J is TRBJ2-1; 7 positions match TRBD1. The CDR3 protein is CASSQGGGQFF. The CDR3 coding sequence is TGTGCCAGCAGCCAAGGGGGCGGGCAGTTCTTC.